This T cell receptor (beta chain) was retrieved from a study of blood T cell repertoires in COVID-19. Study at large: The origin of the acute and convalescent COVID-19 samples was the United States, Italy and Spain.

The method was immunoSEQ multiplex PCR; TCRdb's version includes in-frame clones alone and lacks a portion of them. The data contain about 180,000 clones, 80% to 90% of them singletons. Germline V gene data show CDR1 as SGHAT and CDR2 as FQDESV (reference sequence). V lost 1 base and J lost 3, with 11 bases in between. This CDR3 comprises 15 residues. The receptor's source is a man in his fifties with active or convalescent COVID-19. The sample consisted of peripheral blood. The J gene is TRBJ2-3, the V gene TRBV11-1; a possible D gene is TRBD1 (6 bases). The CDR3 sequence is CASSLVSGVTDTQYF. DNA for the CDR3: TGTGCCAGCAGCTTAGTCTCAGGGGTGACAGATACGCAGTATTTT.